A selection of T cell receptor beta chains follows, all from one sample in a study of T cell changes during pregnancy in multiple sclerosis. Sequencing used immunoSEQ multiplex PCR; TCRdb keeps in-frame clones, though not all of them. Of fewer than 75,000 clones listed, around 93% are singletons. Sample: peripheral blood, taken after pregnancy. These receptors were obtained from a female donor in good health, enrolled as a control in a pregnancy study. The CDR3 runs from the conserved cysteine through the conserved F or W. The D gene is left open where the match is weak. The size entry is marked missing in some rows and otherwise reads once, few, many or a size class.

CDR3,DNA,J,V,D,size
CASSVGPGTGLQETQYF,TGTGCCAGCAGCGTAGGTCCCGGGACAGGGCTCCAAGAGACCCAGTACTTC,TRBJ2-5,TRBV9,TRBD1,-
CASSLSGLSEKLFF,TGTGCCAGCAGTTTAAGCGGGTTGAGCGAAAAACTGTTTTTT,TRBJ1-4,TRBV27,-,-
CATSSPRTGVEFRSTYGYTF,TGTGCCACCAGCAGTCCCCGGACAGGGGTTGAGTTTAGGTCTACCTATGGCTACACCTTC,TRBJ1-2,TRBV15,TRBD1,once
CASSLGGHASSYNEQFF,TGTGCCAGCAGCTTAGGGGGGCACGCCAGCTCCTACAATGAGCAGTTCTTC,TRBJ2-1,TRBV7-2,-,-
CASRFDSYSNQPQHF,TGCGCCAGCAGGTTTGACAGTTATAGCAATCAGCCCCAGCATTTT,TRBJ1-5,TRBV5-1,-,few
CASSLVAAGNRNLYTF,TGTGCCAGCAGCTTGGTGGCAGCCGGGAACCGGAATCTCTACACCTTC,TRBJ1-2,TRBV7-8,-,-
CASSLGKSTGANYGYTF,TGTGCCAGCAGCTTGGGGAAATCGACAGGGGCCAACTATGGCTACACCTTC,TRBJ1-2,TRBV7-9,TRBD1,-
CASSPRRDAGAATNEKLFF,TGTGCCAGCTCACCAAGAAGAGATGCAGGAGCGGCAACTAATGAAAAACTGTTTTTT,TRBJ1-4,TRBV18,-,-
CASAPPGTDFARPYGYTF,TGTGCCAGCGCCCCGCCCGGGACAGACTTTGCGCGGCCCTATGGCTACACCTTC,TRBJ1-2,TRBV28,TRBD1,once
CASSQDLVGWGYTF,TGCGCCAGCAGCCAAGATTTAGTCGGGTGGGGCTACACCTTC,TRBJ1-2,TRBV4-3,-,-
CAVREGGVETQYF,TGTGCCGTCCGTGAGGGAGGGGTAGAGACCCAGTACTTC,TRBJ2-5,TRBV10-3,TRBD2,-
CASSWTQGGTEAFF,TGTGCCAGCAGCTGGACCCAGGGGGGAACTGAAGCTTTCTTT,TRBJ1-1,TRBV7-9,TRBD1,-
CASSIEGRSIHGYTF,TGTGCCAGTAGTATAGAGGGGCGGTCGATTCATGGCTACACCTTC,TRBJ1-2,TRBV19,-,few
CASSRLGLAKSSYEQYF,TGTGCCAGCTCACGATTAGGACTAGCGAAAAGCTCCTACGAGCAGTACTTC,TRBJ2-7,TRBV18,TRBD2,once
CATKGQGGKLFF,TGTGCCACTAAAGGACAGGGAGGAAAACTGTTTTTT,TRBJ1-4,TRBV10-3,TRBD1,-
CASSSLTNTQYF,TGTGCCAGCAGCTCCCTAACTAATACGCAGTATTTT,TRBJ2-3,TRBV7-6,-,-
CASSFSRAENIQYF,TGTGCCAGCAGCTTTTCCAGGGCCGAAAACATTCAGTACTTC,TRBJ2-4,TRBV5-4,-,-
CATRDPSGSYEQYF,TGTGCCACCAGGGACCCTAGCGGGAGTTACGAGCAGTACTTC,TRBJ2-7,TRBV15,TRBD2,-
CASSLTGVGANVLTF,TGTGCCAGCAGCCTAACAGGGGTTGGGGCCAACGTCCTGACTTTC,TRBJ2-6,TRBV11-3,TRBD1,-
CASSFGRGYTF,TGTGCCAGCAGCTTTGGCCGTGGCTACACCTTC,TRBJ1-2,TRBV7-2,-,-
CASSLGGRKIFARHEQFF,TGTGCCAGCAGCTTGGGCGGCAGAAAGATTTTTGCAAGGCATGAGCAGTTCTTC,TRBJ2-1,TRBV5-4,-,-
CASSSLGGTGNTIYF,TGTGCCAGCAGCTCCCTCGGCGGTACTGGAAACACCATATATTTT,TRBJ1-3,TRBV7-6,-,-
CASSGNWGQGATNEKLFF,TGCGCCAGCAGTGGAAATTGGGGACAGGGTGCAACTAATGAAAAACTGTTTTTT,TRBJ1-4,TRBV10-2,TRBD1,-
CASSTMRDRGRDRGYTF,TGTGCCAGTTCCACAATGCGGGACAGGGGGCGCGATAGAGGCTACACCTTC,TRBJ1-2,TRBV28,TRBD1,-
CSVGGGNNEQFF,TGCAGCGTTGGAGGCGGGAACAATGAGCAGTTCTTC,TRBJ2-1,TRBV29-1,-,-
CASRPSGVRTDTQYF,TGTGCCAGCAGACCCTCGGGGGTCCGCACAGATACGCAGTATTTT,TRBJ2-3,TRBV27,-,-
CASSFSPVMNEQYF,TGTGCCAGCAGCTTCTCGCCGGTAATGAACGAGCAGTACTTC,TRBJ2-7,TRBV7-3,-,-
CSVLTGVQETQYF,TGCAGCGTTTTAACAGGGGTTCAAGAGACCCAGTACTTC,TRBJ2-5,TRBV29-1,TRBD1,-
CASFREGTEAFF,TGTGCCAGCTTCAGGGAGGGGACTGAAGCTTTCTTT,TRBJ1-1,TRBV6-1,-,many
CATSRGQGEANPPYGYTF,TGTGCCACCAGCAGAGGCCAGGGTGAGGCTAACCCCCCCTATGGCTACACCTTC,TRBJ1-2,TRBV15,-,-
CASSSSWGTGNYGYTF,TGTGCCAGCAGCTCCTCGTGGGGGACAGGGAACTATGGCTACACCTTC,TRBJ1-2,TRBV5-6,TRBD1,-
CASSLSLAGDPYEQYF,TGTGCCAGCAGCTTATCCCTAGCGGGAGACCCCTACGAGCAGTACTTC,TRBJ2-7,TRBV7-2,TRBD2,few
CASSFGGAGYGYTF,TGTGCCAGCAGCTTTGGGGGCGCGGGCTATGGCTACACCTTC,TRBJ1-2,TRBV7-2,-,-
CASSLQENYGYTF,TGTGCCAGCAGCTTACAGGAAAACTATGGCTACACCTTC,TRBJ1-2,TRBV5-4,-,-
CASSLMGQPVGETQYF,TGTGCCAGCAGCTTAATGGGACAGCCCGTCGGGGAGACCCAGTACTTC,TRBJ2-5,TRBV7-9,TRBD1,-
CASSYAASGSHEQFF,TGTGCCAGCAGTTACGCGGCTAGCGGGAGCCATGAGCAGTTCTTC,TRBJ2-1,TRBV6-6,TRBD2,-
CASSGPGGAGGYTF,TGTGCCAGCTCAGGCCCAGGGGGCGCAGGTGGCTACACCTTC,TRBJ1-2,TRBV18,TRBD1,-